Presented here are 22 T cell receptor beta chains from one specimen sequenced in a study of shared clonotypes between healthy human individuals. The assay was immunoSEQ multiplex PCR, and TCRdb's table has in-frame clones only and misses some. The data contain fewer than 850,000 clones, about nine tenths of them singletons. Sequencing input: memory CD8+ T cells from PBMCs. The subset is: CD45RO+ cells pooled with CCR7-negative TemRA cells. These receptor sequences come from a man aged 18-30 years in good health. Some clones in this sample may be carry-over from other donors' samples.

The chain links TRBV11-2 to TRBJ1-2; 7 bases fit TRBD1. J lost 4 bases, V lost 3 bases, and 5 bases had no gene match. The germline CDR1 and CDR2 sequences are SGHAT and FQNNGV. CDR3 size: 14 residues. In nucleotides, the CDR3 is TGTGCCAGCAGCTTTGGCAGGGGGGGCTATGGCTACACCTTC. Amino acids: CASSFGRGGYGYTF.

The V and J genes are TRBV19 and TRBJ2-7; D ambiguous. V dropped 3 bases and J dropped 0 bases, with 9 bases sitting between them. Per the germline V gene, CDR1 is LNHDA and CDR2 is SQIVND (reference sequence). This CDR3 has 14 residues. The CDR3 loop reads CASSMKGLSYEQYF. In nucleotides, the CDR3 is TGTGCCAGTAGTATGAAAGGGCTCTCCTACGAGCAGTACTTC.

The chain has TRBV7-3 and TRBJ2-1; 10 bases map to TRBD2. The germline CDR1 and CDR2 sequences are SGHTA and FQGTGA. The V segment lost 4 bases and the J segment 6 bases; nucleotides outside the gene matches: 3. The CDR3 runs to 14 residues. The CDR3 loop is CASSSRTSGNEQFF. CDR3 bases: TGTGCCAGCAGCTCAAGGACTAGCGGCAATGAGCAGTTCTTC.

The chain joins TRBV6-5 to TRBJ1-1; no clear D gene. The CDR3 runs 16 residues. With 4 bases removed from V and 0 bases from J, the gap between germline ends came to 15 bases. CDR1 is MNHEY and CDR2 is SVGAGI in the germline V gene. The CDR3 DNA sequence: TGTGCCAGCAGTTTCCCGGGCTCAACCTTGAACACTGAAGCTTTCTTT. This sequence encodes CASSFPGSTLNTEAFF.

The chain joins TRBV7-3 to TRBJ2-1; D not certain. Germline loops: CDR1 SGHTA, CDR2 FQGTGA. The CDR3 extends over 15 amino acids. The V and J ends lost 3 bases and 0 bases respectively, with 9 bases between them. In DNA, the CDR3 is TGTGCCAGCAGCTTTACTCCAAGCTCCTACAATGAGCAGTTCTTC. Translation gives CASSFTPSSYNEQFF. The variable domain in full, completed from reference TRBV7-3 and TRBJ2-1, reads GAGVSQTPSNKVTEKGKYVELRCDPISGHTALYWYRQSLGQGPEFLIYFQGTGAADDSGLPNDRFFAVRPEGSVSTLKIQRTERGDSAVYLCASSFTPSSYNEQFFGPGTRLTVL.

The V call is TRBV4-2, the J call TRBJ2-3; 7 bases are shared with TRBD2. There are 14 residues in the CDR3. The trim removed 0 bases at V and 9 bases at J, leaving 6 bases unmatched. Germline V gene sequence: CDR1 LGHNA, CDR2 YNFKEQ. The CDR3 DNA is TGTGCCAGCAGCCAAGATAGGGAGACTAGCACGCAGTATTTT. Its translation: CASSQDRETSTQYF.

The V gene is TRBV4-1, the J gene TRBJ2-1; D might be TRBD2 (5 bases). Germline CDR1 MGHRA, CDR2 YSYEKL. Trimming took off 3 bases at V and 6 bases at J, with 9 bases between the two ends. The CDR3 length is 13 residues. CDR3 in amino acids: CASSQGAINEQFF. The CDR3 DNA follows: TGCGCCAGCAGCCAGGGAGCAATCAATGAGCAGTTCTTC.

Points on this clone: In the same sample, other DNA sequences code for this CDR3. This chain links TRBV7-9 with TRBJ1-2, with D uncertain. The CDR3 loop spans 14 amino acids. The V gene lost 1 base and the J gene lost 4 bases, with 10 bases spanning the gap. Per germline, CDR1 SEHNR and CDR2 FQNEAQ (reference sequence). CDR3: CASSLVGPSYGYTF. In nucleotides, the CDR3 is TGTGCCAGCAGCTTAGTTGGTCCCAGCTATGGCTACACCTTC.

V is TRBV14 and J is TRBJ1-5; weak D call: TRBD1 (5 bases). Trimming removed 2 bases from V and 5 bases from J, with 10 bases in between. The germline V gene has CDR1 SGHDN and CDR2 FVKESK. The CDR3 has 14 amino acids. The CDR3 protein is CASSQQGYDQPQHF. CDR3 DNA sequence: TGTGCCAGCAGCCAACAGGGTTACGATCAGCCCCAGCATTTT.

This clone occurred once. The V gene is TRBV27, the J gene TRBJ2-3; D is perhaps TRBD2 (6 bases). Trimming cost V 5 bases and J 3 bases, with 24 bases left between them. Germline V gives CDR1 MNHEY, CDR2 SMNVEV (reference sequence). The CDR3 is 18 amino acids. CDR3 DNA: TGTGCCAGCAGTCCTCTTTTGGGAATAGGAGGGATAACAGATACGCAGTATTTT. This sequence encodes CASSPLLGIGGITDTQYF.

The V gene is TRBV10-3, the J gene TRBJ1-1, with no clear D. The CDR3 covers 12 residues. Trimming removed 6 bases at V and 6 bases at J, with 11 bases between. The germline V gene has CDR1 ENHRY and CDR2 SYGVKD. The CDR3 spells CAISEGRPEAFF. The CDR3 DNA reads as TGTGCCATCAGCGAGGGTAGGCCTGAAGCTTTCTTT.

This chain links TRBV6-5 with TRBJ2-7; unclear D gene. The germline CDR1 and CDR2 sequences are MNHEY and SVGAGI. V gave up 0 bases and J gave up 0 bases, with 12 bases separating them. The CDR3 consists of 16 residues. CDR3 nucleotide sequence: TGTGCCAGCAGTTACTCCCTAGGCCGGCTCTCCTACGAGCAGTACTTC. It translates to CASSYSLGRLSYEQYF.

V gene TRBV9 combines with J gene TRBJ1-1, with TRBD1 as a possible D gene (5 bases). Germline V CDR1 and CDR2: SGDLS, YYNGEE. The CDR3 length is 15 residues. V was pared by 4 bases and J by 1 base, with 14 bases between. The CDR3 DNA sequence: TGTGCCAGCAGCCCGTCAGGGTCGGCGAACACTGAAGCTTTCTTT. Translated, it gives CASSPSGSANTEAFF.

The gene calls are TRBV6-9 and TRBJ2-7; D unresolved. The CDR3 runs to 13 residues. Trimming stripped 7 bases from V and 0 bases from J, with 10 bases between. CDR1 and CDR2 from the germline V gene are MNHGY and SVAAGI. CDR3 bases: TGTGCCAGCACCTTAAACTCCTCCTACGAGCAGTACTTC. Translating gives CASTLNSSYEQYF.

The V call is TRBV7-8, the J call TRBJ2-2; TRBD2 might be the D (6 bases). The CDR3 length is 18 residues. Germline values: CDR1 SGHVS, CDR2 FQNEAQ. V lost 7 bases to trimming and J lost 1 base, with 22 bases between them. The CDR3 spells CASNLIWADGGNTGELFF. In DNA, the CDR3 is TGTGCCAGCAACTTGATTTGGGCTGACGGGGGGAACACCGGGGAGCTGTTTTTT.

The genes are TRBV15 and TRBJ2-7, with D possibly matching TRBD1 (8 bases). The CDR3 contains 14 residues. V lost 6 bases and J 3 bases, leaving 15 bases between the germline ends. Per germline, CDR1 LNHNV and CDR2 YYDKDF (reference sequence). The CDR3 region has the DNA TGTGCCACCAGGAGACAGGGGAGGGACTACGAGCAGTACTTC. Encoded protein: CATRRQGRDYEQYF.

The J gene is TRBJ1-2, the V gene TRBV4-1; 8 bases fit TRBD1. The germline V gene encodes CDR1 MGHRA and CDR2 YSYEKL. Losses at the gene ends were 4 bases for V and 0 bases for J; bases not matched to a gene: 4. The CDR3 length is 15 residues. The CDR3 loop is CASSLGQGTNYGYTF. The CDR3 coding sequence is TGCGCCAGCAGCCTCGGACAGGGAACTAACTATGGCTACACCTTC.

The rearrangement uses TRBV19 and TRBJ2-7, with TRBD2 identical over 13 bases. The germline V gene has CDR1 LNHDA and CDR2 SQIVND (reference sequence). This CDR3 has 21 amino acids. The V and J ends lost 11 bases and 2 bases, in that order; junction bases with no gene match: 27. CDR3 region: CASERDRVRTSGSVGTYEQYF. CDR3 DNA sequence: TGTGCCTCCGAGAGAGACAGGGTGCGGACTAGCGGGAGTGTGGGTACCTACGAGCAGTACTTC.

This CDR3 reads CASSLGTGGFNEQFF. CDR3 in DNA: TGTGCCAGCAGTTTAGGGACAGGGGGCTTTAATGAGCAGTTCTTC. V is TRBV6-5 and J is TRBJ2-1; 12 nucleotides agree with TRBD1. V shed 4 bases, J shed 7 bases, and the junction held 5 bases outside the gene matches. This CDR3 has 15 residues. The V gene's germline CDR1 is MNHEY and CDR2 SVGAGI.

This chain joins TRBV9 and TRBJ1-2, with 9 bases aligning to TRBD1. Germline V gene lookup returns CDR1 SGDLS and CDR2 YYNGEE. This CDR3 region has 15 residues. The ends lost 0 bases at V and 3 bases at J; junction bases unmatched: 3. The DNA for the CDR3 is TGTGCCAGCAGCGTAGGGGGACAGGGACACTATGGCTACACCTTC. It specifies CASSVGGQGHYGYTF. The full variable domain, with the rest looked up from reference TRBV9 and TRBJ1-2, is DSGVTQTPKHLITATGQRVTLRCSPRSGDLSVYWYQQSLDQGLQFLIQYYNGEERAKGNILERFSAQQFPDLHSELNLSSLELGDSALYFCASSVGGQGHYGYTFGSGTRLTVV.

Only one count was recorded for this clone. V gene TRBV5-6 combines with J gene TRBJ2-7; 9 nucleotides agree with TRBD1. Unmatched junction bases numbered 7, after V lost 4 bases and J lost 5 bases. CDR3 size: 14 residues. Germline loops: CDR1 SGHDT, CDR2 YYEEEE. The CDR3 DNA reads TGTGCCAGCAGCAACAGGGGGCGCTTGAACGAGCAGTACTTC. Residues: CASSNRGRLNEQYF.

This clone was seen only once. V and J are TRBV28 and TRBJ1-1, with D unresolved. Germline lookup yields CDR1 MDHEN and CDR2 SYDVKM. Between the trimmed V and J ends, which lost 2 bases and 6 bases, there was a span of 19 bases. The CDR3 covers 16 residues. CDR3 in DNA: TGTGCCAGCAGTTTAATGAGGTTGTACCCCAGCCCTGAAGCTTTCTTT. Encoded protein: CASSLMRLYPSPEAFF.